Listed below are T cell receptor beta chains from one sample, sequenced in a study of cytomegalovirus exposure and HLA in healthy donors. Assay: immunoSEQ multiplex PCR; the TCRdb copy retains only in-frame clones and omits some. Of 150,000 to 200,000 clones detected, roughly 82% appear once; the ten largest clones hold roughly 1.6%. Sequencing was carried out using PBMCs. All receptors derive from a girl aged 5-17 years in good health and CMV-seropositive. Each CDR3 is given with its conserved first and last residue. The D gene is left open where the match is weak. Only part of the rows carry a size: once, few, many, or a class if the clone is expanded.

abundance,j_gene,v_gene,d_gene,CDR3nt,CDR3aa
-,TRBJ2-7,TRBV7-8,-,TGTGCCAGCAGCTTACGGCCGGAGTACGAGCAGTACTTC,CASSLRPEYEQYF
-,TRBJ2-2,TRBV29-1,-,TGCAGCGTTGGTTCGGCAGGGCACTCAGGGTCAGCCGGGGAGCTGTTTTTT,CSVGSAGHSGSAGELFF
-,TRBJ1-5,TRBV7-8,TRBD1,TGTGCCAGCAGCCGAGGGACAGGCGTTTCTAGTCAGCCCCAGCATTTT,CASSRGTGVSSQPQHF
-,TRBJ1-1,TRBV11-2,TRBD1,TGTGCCAGCAGCTTAGAAGGGCAGGGACAGATGAACACTGAAGCTTTCTTT,CASSLEGQGQMNTEAFF
-,TRBJ2-7,TRBV11-2,TRBD1,TGTGCCAGCAGCTTGATCGACAGGGGGCTCGAGCAGTACTTC,CASSLIDRGLEQYF
once,TRBJ2-2,TRBV25-1,TRBD1,TGTGCCAGCAGTAGGGCAGGGGGTCGGGACACCGGGGAGCTGTTTTTT,CASSRAGGRDTGELFF
-,TRBJ2-3,TRBV7-3,-,TGTGCCAGCAGCTCCTCCACAGCGGCAGGGGGCACAGATACGCAGTATTTT,CASSSSTAAGGTDTQYF
-,TRBJ1-1,TRBV6-5,-,TGTGCCAGCAGTTACGCGGGGGGGACTGAAGCTTTCTTT,CASSYAGGTEAFF
-,TRBJ2-7,TRBV7-2,-,TGTGCCAGCAGCCGAGCGACGGGGGGCACTTACGAGCAGTACTTC,CASSRATGGTYEQYF
-,TRBJ1-5,TRBV7-9,-,TGTTCCAGCAGCTTAGGGGGAGGGGGGCAGCCCCAGCATTTT,CSSSLGGGGQPQHF
-,TRBJ2-1,TRBV27,-,TGTGCCAGCCATGTCGGGGGCTCCTACAATGAGCAGTTCTTC,CASHVGGSYNEQFF
-,TRBJ2-4,TRBV11-2,TRBD1,TGTGCCAGCAGCGGGGGACAGGTAGCCAAAAACATTCAGTACTTC,CASSGGQVAKNIQYF
-,TRBJ2-1,TRBV7-2,-,TGTGCCAGCAGCTTTGGGCAGGGCATCAACAATGAGCAGTTCTTC,CASSFGQGINNEQFF
-,TRBJ1-1,TRBV19,-,TGTGCCAGTAGTATTCAGGCGAACACTGAAGCTTTCTTT,CASSIQANTEAFF
-,TRBJ1-1,TRBV28,-,TGTGCCAGCAGTTTCAGGGTCACTGAAGCTTTCTTT,CASSFRVTEAFF
-,TRBJ2-7,TRBV29-1,-,TGCAGCGTTGTCCTCCTTTCGACAGCCCTTCTCTCCTACGAGCAGTACTTC,CSVVLLSTALLSYEQYF
-,TRBJ2-3,TRBV2,TRBD1,TGTGCCAGCAGTGGGGACAGCCCCGGACTTGAGACGCAGTATTTT,CASSGDSPGLETQYF
-,TRBJ2-7,TRBV30,TRBD1,TGTGCCTCCCCAAAAGGGACAGGGGGCTACGAGCAGTACTTC,CASPKGTGGYEQYF
-,TRBJ2-1,TRBV9,TRBD2,TGTGCCAGCAGCGTAGATTCCAGCGGGAGTCTCCACAATGAGCAGTTCTTC,CASSVDSSGSLHNEQFF
-,TRBJ2-7,TRBV19,-,TGTGCCAGTAGTCATACAGGGTCAAGCTCCTACGAGCAGTACTTC,CASSHTGSSSYEQYF
-,TRBJ2-4,TRBV28,TRBD1,TGTGCCAGCAGTTTTGGGAACAGGGGGTTGGAAAACATTCAGTACTTC,CASSFGNRGLENIQYF
-,TRBJ2-2,TRBV10-3,TRBD1,TGTGCCATCAGTGGACAGGGGTATATGCACACCGGGGAGCTGTTTTTT,CAISGQGYMHTGELFF
few,TRBJ1-1,TRBV28,TRBD1,TGTGCCAGCAGTCGGACAGGGGGCCGACCCGAGGAAGCTTTCTTT,CASSRTGGRPEEAFF
-,TRBJ2-5,TRBV7-9,-,TGTGCCAGCAGCTTGACTGTTTCGATAGAGACCCAGTACTTC,CASSLTVSIETQYF
-,TRBJ2-1,TRBV18,TRBD1,TGTGCCAGCTCATACACAGGGGCGCCAACCCTTCCCTACAATGAGCAGTTCTTC,CASSYTGAPTLPYNEQFF
-,TRBJ1-2,TRBV27,TRBD1,TGTGCCAGCAGTCTCCACCGGGACAGACTACATAACTATGGCTACACCTTC,CASSLHRDRLHNYGYTF
-,TRBJ2-7,TRBV28,-,TGTGCCAGCAGTCCCTACCCCGGGACAGAGCAGTACTTC,CASSPYPGTEQYF
-,TRBJ1-1,TRBV7-9,-,TGTGCCAGCGAGGACAGCCTGAACACTGAAGCTTTCTTT,CASEDSLNTEAFF
-,TRBJ2-7,TRBV7-6,-,TGTGCCAGCAGCTCAGACGAGACAAACTACGAGCAGTACTTC,CASSSDETNYEQYF
-,TRBJ1-1,TRBV5-4,-,TGTGCCAGCAGTAATTGGCAGGGTGAAGCTTTCTTT,CASSNWQGEAFF
-,TRBJ2-3,TRBV28,TRBD2,TGTGCCAGCAGTTTAATAGCGGGCCTTACAGATACGCAGTATTTT,CASSLIAGLTDTQYF
-,TRBJ1-4,TRBV27,-,TGTGCCAGCAGTTTATCGCCCCACCGGTCAACTAATGAAAAACTGTTTTTT,CASSLSPHRSTNEKLFF
once,TRBJ1-5,TRBV4-1,-,TGCGCCAGCAGCCGACGATGGGGAGGTGTTAGTAGCAATCAGCCCCAGCATTTT,CASSRRWGGVSSNQPQHF
-,TRBJ1-1,TRBV7-3,TRBD1,TGTGCCAGCAGCCCAAGAGGACAGGGCTTAACTGAAGCTTTCTTT,CASSPRGQGLTEAFF
-,TRBJ1-2,TRBV7-9,-,TGTGCCAGCAGCTTAGGGGGGGGCGCGGGCTATGGCTACACCTTC,CASSLGGGAGYGYTF
-,TRBJ2-1,TRBV2,-,TGTGCCAGCAGATTCCAGGAGGGAGAGTATTACAATGAGCAGTTCTTC,CASRFQEGEYYNEQFF
few,TRBJ2-5,TRBV2,TRBD2,TGTGCCAGCATCATAACGAGCCCCCTAGCGGGAGAGACCCAGTACTTC,CASIITSPLAGETQYF
-,TRBJ2-1,TRBV1,-,TGCACCAGCAGCCAACCCCGAGCGGGACGGGGCTACAATGAGCAGTTCTTC,CTSSQPRAGRGYNEQFF
-,TRBJ2-5,TRBV5-1,TRBD2,TGCGCCAGCAGCTTGGGACTAGCGGGAGTTTCGGAGACCCAGTACTTC,CASSLGLAGVSETQYF
-,TRBJ2-1,TRBV19,TRBD1,TGTGCCAGTAGTATCACAAAGACAGGGTATGAGCAGTTCTTC,CASSITKTGYEQFF
-,TRBJ1-1,TRBV18,-,TGTGCCAGCTCACGAGTTTATGAGAACACTGAAGCTTTCTTT,CASSRVYENTEAFF
-,TRBJ1-5,TRBV2,-,TGTGCCAGCAGCCTAAGGAGGGAAAGCAATCAGCCCCAGCATTTT,CASSLRRESNQPQHF
-,TRBJ1-1,TRBV29-1,TRBD1,TGCAGCGTTGAACGACAGGGAGTAAGGGGGAACACTGAAGCTTTCTTT,CSVERQGVRGNTEAFF
-,TRBJ2-3,TRBV11-3,-,TGTGCCATAACCCCTAGGGCAGGCGAGGGTAGGGGCACAGATACGCAGTATTTT,CAITPRAGEGRGTDTQYF
-,TRBJ1-1,TRBV19,TRBD1,TGTGCCAGTAGCCCATACGGGCCGGGACAGGGATCCATGAACACTGAAGCTTTCTTT,CASSPYGPGQGSMNTEAFF
few,TRBJ1-2,TRBV19,-,TGTGCCACCACCCGCGGGGGGCTGAGCTATGGCTACACCTTC,CATTRGGLSYGYTF
-,TRBJ1-2,TRBV6-1,TRBD1,TGTGCCAGCAGTGAAGACAGGGGCAATGGCTACACCTTC,CASSEDRGNGYTF
-,TRBJ1-1,TRBV27,TRBD1,TGTGCCAGCAGTTCTCCAAGTCAGGGGGCGAACACTGAAGCTTTCTTT,CASSSPSQGANTEAFF
-,TRBJ1-2,TRBV7-2,TRBD1,TGTGCCAGCAGCTTAGTGGGACAGTCTAACTATGGCTACACCTTC,CASSLVGQSNYGYTF
-,TRBJ1-4,TRBV27,-,TGTGCCAGCAGTAGGACAGAGGAGGCTGGGAAACTGTTTTTT,CASSRTEEAGKLFF